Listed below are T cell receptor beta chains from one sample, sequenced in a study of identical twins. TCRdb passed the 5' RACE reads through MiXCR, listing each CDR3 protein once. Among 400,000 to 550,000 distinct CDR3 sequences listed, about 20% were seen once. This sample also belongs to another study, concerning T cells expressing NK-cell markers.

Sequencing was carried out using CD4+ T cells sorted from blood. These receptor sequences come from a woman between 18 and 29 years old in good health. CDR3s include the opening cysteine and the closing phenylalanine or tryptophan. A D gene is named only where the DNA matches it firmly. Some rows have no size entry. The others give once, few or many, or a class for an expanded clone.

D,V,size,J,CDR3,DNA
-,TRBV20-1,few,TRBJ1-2,CSAPIFIGSYTF,TGCAGTGCACCAATCTTTATTGGGAGCTACACCTTC
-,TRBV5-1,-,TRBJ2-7,CASSLEAGSNEQYF,TGCGCCAGCAGCTTGGAGGCAGGGTCAAACGAGCAGTACTTC
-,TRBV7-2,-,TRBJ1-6,CASSSTPSPLHF,TGTGCCAGCAGCTCGACCCCTTCACCCCTCCACTTT
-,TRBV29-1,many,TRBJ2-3,CSVGLGNSADTQYF,TGCAGCGTTGGGCTCGGGAACAGCGCAGATACGCAGTATTTT
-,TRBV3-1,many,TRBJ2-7,CASSQAGRDYEQYF,TGTGCCAGCAGCCAAGCCGGCAGGGACTACGAGCAGTACTTC
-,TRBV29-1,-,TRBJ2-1,CSVKPGGDEQFF,TGCAGCGTAAAGCCGGGGGGCGATGAGCAGTTCTTC
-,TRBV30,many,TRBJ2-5,CAWTRWGLQETQYF,TGTGCCTGGACCCGGTGGGGGCTGCAAGAGACCCAGTACTTC
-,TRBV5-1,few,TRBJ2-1,CASSLSSRASSYNEQFF,TGCGCCAGCAGCTTGTCTAGCAGGGCTTCATCCTACAATGAGCAGTTCTTC
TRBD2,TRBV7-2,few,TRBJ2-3,CASSLVGGGAADTQYF,TGTGCCAGCAGCTTAGTGGGGGGAGGGGCGGCAGATACGCAGTATTTT
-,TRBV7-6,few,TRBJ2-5,CASSLGLGGVGQETQYF,TGTGCCAGCAGCTTAGGCCTAGGGGGAGTAGGACAAGAGACCCAGTACTTC
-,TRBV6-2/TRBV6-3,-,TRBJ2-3,CASSYELAVKYTDTQYF,TGTGCCAGCAGTTACGAGTTAGCGGTGAAGTACACAGATACGCAGTATTTT
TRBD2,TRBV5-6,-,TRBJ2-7,CASSKGASGTTYEQYF,TGTGCCAGCAGCAAAGGGGCCAGCGGGACTACCTACGAGCAGTACTTC
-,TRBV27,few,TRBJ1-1,CASRAGALNTEAFF,TGTGCCAGCAGAGCAGGGGCACTGAACACTGAAGCTTTCTTT
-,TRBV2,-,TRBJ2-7,CASITMGGREQYF,TGTGCCAGCATTACGATGGGGGGAAGAGAGCAGTACTTC
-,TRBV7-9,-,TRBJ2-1,CASSFGTENNEQFF,TGTGCCAGCAGCTTTGGGACGGAGAACAATGAGCAGTTCTTC
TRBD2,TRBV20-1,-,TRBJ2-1,CSARPPGGGTNEQFF,TGCAGTGCTAGGCCCCCGGGCGGGGGGACCAATGAGCAGTTCTTC
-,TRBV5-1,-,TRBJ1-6,CASSFFRADNSPLHF,TGCGCCAGCAGCTTTTTTCGGGCAGATAATTCACCCCTCCACTTT
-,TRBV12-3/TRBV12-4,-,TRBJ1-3,CASTFLGFTGNTIYF,TGTGCCAGCACCTTTTTGGGGTTCACTGGAAACACCATATATTTT
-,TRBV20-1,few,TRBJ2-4,CSARVRGGNIQYF,TGCAGTGCTAGAGTCAGGGGCGGAAACATTCAGTACTTC
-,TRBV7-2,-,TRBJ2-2,CASTTTGLAGTGELFF,TGTGCCAGCACCACCACCGGGCTAGCAGGCACCGGGGAGCTGTTTTTT
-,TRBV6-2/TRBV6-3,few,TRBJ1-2,CASRPHRDTYGYTF,TGTGCCAGCAGACCTCACCGGGACACCTATGGCTACACCTTC
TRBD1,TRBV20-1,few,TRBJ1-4,CSARPVDRDRYEKLFF,TGCAGTGCTAGGCCCGTAGACCGGGACAGATATGAAAAACTGTTTTTT
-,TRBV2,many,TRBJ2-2,CASSVEVFNTGELFF,TGTGCCAGCAGTGTCGAGGTTTTCAACACCGGGGAGCTGTTTTTT
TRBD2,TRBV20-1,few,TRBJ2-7,CSAEVWTSGRRGSGQYF,TGCAGTGCGGAGGTCTGGACTAGCGGGAGGAGGGGATCCGGGCAGTACTTC
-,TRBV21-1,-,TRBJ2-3,CASSWGGEYRGTDTQYF,TGTGCCAGCAGCTGGGGTGGGGAGTACCGGGGCACAGATACGCAGTATTTT
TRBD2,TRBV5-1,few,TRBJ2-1,CASSLTSGRRNEQFF,TGCGCCAGCAGCTTGACTAGCGGGAGGAGGAATGAGCAGTTCTTC
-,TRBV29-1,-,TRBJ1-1,CSVISGHLTEAFF,TGCAGCGTGATCTCGGGACACCTAACTGAAGCTTTCTTT